This T cell receptor (beta chain) was captured by sequencing in a study of brain T cells in children with intractable seizures. The time point denotes: blood from clinic visit 5 months post-surgery; TSC patient then seizure free. Libraries were prepared by immunoSEQ multiplex PCR; TCRdb keeps only in-frame clonotypes and omits some of them. The sample has hundreds of thousands of clones, approximately 93% seen once. Per germline, CDR1 SGHRS and CDR2 YFSETQ. The CDR3 length is 14 residues. Trimming took 4 bases from V and 6 from J; bases not matched to a gene: 9. The clonotype was recovered from a boy under three years old with tuberous sclerosis and intractable seizures. The material was peripheral blood, obtained about 5 months after surgery. The V gene is TRBV5-1, the J gene TRBJ1-1, with TRBD1 matching 7 bases. The CDR3 protein is CASSPGQAWSEAFF. The DNA for the CDR3 is TGCGCCAGCAGCCCCGGACAGGCGTGGTCTGAAGCTTTCTTT.